A single sample is the source of the 25 T cell receptor beta chains below, sequenced in a study of CD8+ T cells in alopecia areata. Indicated treatment: oral pan-JAK inhibitor, 5-10 mg twice daily. Reverse transcription of extracted RNA yielded cDNA, which provided the sequencing template. Generated by immunoSEQ multiplex PCR, the TCRdb table keeps only in-frame clones and is missing some. The repertoire holds about 200,000 clones, with about 50% as singletons. The specimen was CD4+ T cells sorted from blood, collected at week 4, from a patient treated with tofacitinib. The receptors were gathered from a human donor with alopecia areata.

This chain connects TRBV30 to TRBJ1-1; tentatively, D is TRBD1 (6 bases). CDR3 length equals 14 residues. Trimming removed 2 bases at V and 4 bases at J, with 14 bases between. Looked up from germline, CDR1 is GTSNPN and CDR2 is SVGIG (reference sequence). The CDR3 bases are TGTGCCTGGAGTCACAGGGTCGGCCGCACTGAAGCTTTCTTT. Translated: CAWSHRVGRTEAFF.

The chain couples TRBV9 to TRBJ1-4; D is ambiguous. Germline loops: CDR1 SGDLS, CDR2 YYNGEE. This CDR3 has 17 amino acids. Trimming removed 2 bases at V and 3 bases at J, with 17 bases between. The CDR3 protein is CASSVTGSLVSNEKLFF. CDR3 DNA: TGTGCCAGCAGCGTCACCGGGTCGCTGGTGTCTAATGAAAAACTGTTTTTT.

This chain links TRBV9 with TRBJ2-5, with TRBD2 matching 10 bases. V was pared by 3 bases and J by 5 bases, with 10 bases of the junction left unmatched. Germline V gene data show CDR1 as SGDLS and CDR2 as YYNGEE. This CDR3 is built from 16 residues. CDR3 loop: CASSALQRGGPETQYF. The CDR3 region has the DNA TGTGCCAGCAGCGCGCTTCAGCGGGGGGGCCCGGAGACCCAGTACTTC.

This clone was counted a single time. The genes are TRBV18 and TRBJ2-7; no definite D call. This CDR3 region has 15 residues. Trimming removed 3 bases from V and 7 bases from J, with 19 bases in between. Germline CDR1 is KGHSH and CDR2 is LQKENI. CDR3 amino acids: CASSPSTVPNGEQYF. In DNA form, the CDR3 reads TGTGCCAGCTCACCGAGTACAGTTCCTAATGGGGAGCAGTACTTC.

This clone appeared once. The CDR3 protein is CAWANYKTGNSPLHF. For the CDR3, the DNA is TGTGCCTGGGCCAACTACAAGACGGGGAATTCACCCCTCCACTTT. This sequence joins TRBV30 and TRBJ1-6; unclear D gene. Germline V gene lookup returns CDR1 GTSNPN and CDR2 SVGIG (reference sequence). V lost 5 bases and J 7 bases, leaving 18 bases between the germline ends. The CDR3 contains 15 residues.

V usage is TRBV30 and J usage is TRBJ1-1, with 8 bases aligning to TRBD1. With V trimmed by 5 bases and J by 5 bases, 4 bases remained unmatched. CDR1 is GTSNPN, CDR2 SVGIG, per germline (reference sequence). CDR3 length equals 12 residues. The CDR3, as DNA: TGTGCCTGGCGGACAGGGCTGACTGAAGCTTTCTTT. It codes for CAWRTGLTEAFF.

CDR3: CASSLRGDNEKLFF. CDR3 DNA sequence: TGTGCCAGCAGCTTACGGGGGGATAATGAAAAACTGTTTTTT. The genes are TRBV7-2 and TRBJ1-4, with D possibly matching TRBD1 (5 bases). The ends were cut back, 2 bases at V and 4 bases at J, with 8 bases in the middle. In germline, CDR1 is SGHTA, CDR2 FQGNSA. The CDR3 is made up of 14 amino acids.

The chain joins TRBV29-1 to TRBJ1-6; no firm D call. The CDR3 spans 13 residues. The ends were cut back, 7 bases at V and 5 bases at J, with 12 bases in the middle. Germline V gene lookup returns CDR1 SQVTM and CDR2 ANQGSEA. CDR3 amino acids: CSAKNSDNSPLHF. CDR3 DNA: TGCAGCGCCAAAAACAGCGATAATTCACCCCTCCACTTT.

This chain links TRBV29-1 with TRBJ2-7, with 9 nucleotides matching TRBD1. Germline CDR1 reads SQVTM; CDR2 reads ANQGSEA. The CDR3 extends over 13 amino acids. V shed 6 bases, J shed 2 bases, and the junction held 5 bases outside the gene matches. CDR3 protein: CSVRDRAAYEQYF. CDR3 DNA: TGCAGCGTCAGGGACAGGGCGGCCTACGAGCAGTACTTC.

The chain combines TRBV5-1 with TRBJ1-2, with D unclear. This CDR3 spans 13 amino acids. The V gene lost 1 base and the J gene lost 1 base, with 5 bases spanning the gap. Germline V gene data show CDR1 as SGHRS and CDR2 as YFSETQ. The CDR3 is CASSLTDNYGYTF. In DNA form, the CDR3 reads TGCGCCAGCAGCTTGACAGATAACTATGGCTACACCTTC.

DNA of the CDR3: TGTGCCTGGGGTGCCGTCTACAATGAGCAGTTCTTC. It encodes CAWGAVYNEQFF. The V gene is TRBV30, the J gene TRBJ2-1; D is ambiguous. Trimming removed 5 bases at V and 3 bases at J, with 8 bases between. The V gene's germline CDR1 is GTSNPN and CDR2 SVGIG (reference sequence). CDR3 length: 12 amino acids.

The V and J genes are TRBV27 and TRBJ1-2; D not certain. The CDR3 is 13 amino acids. Trimming took off 5 bases at V and 7 bases at J, with 14 bases between the two ends. Germline V gives CDR1 MNHEY, CDR2 SMNVEV (reference sequence). The DNA for the CDR3 is TGTGCCAGCAGTCCAGACATGTACTCTGGCTACACCTTC. Protein sequence: CASSPDMYSGYTF.

DNA of the CDR3: TGTGCCAGCTCCGTAAGGGACTATTCTGAGCAGTACTTC. Its protein is CASSVRDYSEQYF. The chain joins TRBV9 to TRBJ2-7, with 7 positions matching TRBD2. Germline CDR1 reads SGDLS; CDR2 reads YYNGEE. This CDR3 is 13 amino acids long. Trimming took 7 bases from V and 7 from J; bases not matched to a gene: 11.

This chain uses TRBV29-1 with TRBJ2-5; D is possibly TRBD1 (6 bases). The ends were cut back, 7 bases at V and 1 base at J, with 10 bases in the middle. This CDR3 has 12 residues. Germline CDR1 reads SQVTM; CDR2 reads ANQGSEA. This CDR3 is CSGRTVQETQYF. For the CDR3, the DNA is TGCAGCGGCCGGACAGTCCAAGAGACCCAGTACTTC.

This clone was detected a few times. The gene calls are TRBV5-1 and TRBJ2-3, with D possibly being TRBD2 (5 bases). CDR1 and CDR2 from the germline V gene are SGHRS and YFSETQ. The CDR3 length is 14 residues. V lost 5 bases and J 6 bases, leaving 16 bases between the germline ends. DNA for the CDR3: TGCGCCAGCAGTCAGAACGTCCCGGGGGATACGCAGTATTTT. Translation gives CASSQNVPGDTQYF.

The gene calls are TRBV30 and TRBJ1-1; maybe TRBD1 (5 bases). CDR3 length: 14 amino acids. Germline CDR1 GTSNPN, CDR2 SVGIG (reference sequence). With 3 bases removed from V and 1 base from J, the gap between germline ends came to 12 bases. CDR3 coding DNA: TGTGCCTGGAGGTACCTCCAGGGGAACACTGAAGCTTTCTTT. Protein: CAWRYLQGNTEAFF.

DNA of the CDR3: TGCGCCAGCAGCCAAGTACAGACAGGGGGTAACTATGGCTACACCTTC. Encoded protein: CASSQVQTGGNYGYTF. The V and J genes are TRBV4-1 and TRBJ1-2, with 9 bases lining up with TRBD1. CDR3 length: 16 residues. Trimming at V came to 1 base and at J to 1 base, leaving 4 bases not matched to a gene. Germline V lookup: CDR1 MGHRA, CDR2 YSYEKL.

This clone was counted a single time. This sequence joins TRBV29-1 and TRBJ2-7; no clear D. The germline V and J ends were trimmed by 4 bases and 5 bases, with 12 bases remaining between them. The length of the CDR3 is 12 residues. Germline V gene lookup returns CDR1 SQVTM and CDR2 ANQGSEA. For the CDR3, the DNA is TGCAGCGTTGTGGTTGGGGTCGACGAGCAGTACTTC. Translating it yields CSVVVGVDEQYF.

The CDR3 here is CASSLMADEQFF. The CDR3, as DNA: TGTGCCAGCAGCTTAATGGCGGATGAGCAGTTCTTC. The chain combines TRBV7-3 with TRBJ2-1; no definite D call. The V and J ends lost 1 base and 8 bases respectively, with 6 bases between them. The CDR3 totals 12 residues. In germline, CDR1 is SGHTA, CDR2 FQGTGA.

The chain links TRBV29-1 to TRBJ2-3, with D possibly TRBD1 on 5 matching bases. From germline, CDR1 is SQVTM and CDR2 ANQGSEA. The CDR3 loop spans 12 amino acids. Trimming shortened V by 4 bases and J by 1 base, and 6 bases separated the two germline ends. CDR3 sequence reads: CSVARGTDTQYF. CDR3 bases: TGCAGCGTTGCCAGGGGCACAGATACGCAGTATTTT.

The chain recombines TRBV2 with TRBJ2-3; TRBD2 agrees at 7 bases. The V and J ends lost 4 bases and 2 bases, in that order; junction bases with no gene match: 6. The CDR3 runs 15 residues. Germline V lookup: CDR1 SNHLY, CDR2 FYNNEI. The CDR3 reads CASSGPSGTTDTQYF. The CDR3 bases are TGTGCCAGCAGTGGTCCTAGCGGAACCACAGATACGCAGTATTTT. Full variable domain (remainder filled in from reference TRBV2 and TRBJ2-3): EPEVTQTPSHQVTQMGQEVILRCVPISNHLYFYWYRQILGQKVEFLVSFYNNEISEKSEIFDDQFSVERPDGSNFTLKIRSTKLEDSAMYFCASSGPSGTTDTQYFGPGTRLTVL.

The chain couples TRBV9 to TRBJ2-3; D is unresolved. The CDR3 is 14 amino acids. CDR1 is SGDLS and CDR2 is YYNGEE in the germline V gene. Trimming shortened V by 0 bases and J by 1 base, and 6 bases separated the two germline ends. The CDR3 DNA is TGTGCCAGCAGCGTAGGAGCAGGCACAGATACGCAGTATTTT. This encodes CASSVGAGTDTQYF.

The sample holds a few counts of this clone. The V call is TRBV21-1, the J call TRBJ1-1; no check of the table's D call, TRBD1, against the DNA was made. TRBV21-1 is described as a pseudogene. This CDR3 contains 16 residues. CDR3 sequence: CASNDRLDRGNTEAFF. CDR3 nucleotides: TGTGCCAGCAACGACAGGTTGGACAGGGGAAACACTGAAGCTTTCTTT.

V gene TRBV15 combines with J gene TRBJ1-1; 8 bases agree with TRBD1. This CDR3 contains 14 residues. V lost 3 bases and J lost 6; bases outside the gene matches: 6. CDR1 is LNHNV and CDR2 is YYDKDF in the germline V gene (reference sequence). The CDR3 spells CATSRDRASAEAFF. In DNA form, the CDR3 reads TGTGCCACCAGCAGGGACAGGGCGAGCGCTGAAGCTTTCTTT.

The CDR3: CASSKQSSNTEAFF. CDR3 nucleotides: TGTGCCAGCAGTAAACAGAGTTCGAACACTGAAGCTTTCTTT. The V and J genes are TRBV2 and TRBJ1-1; no definite D call. V was trimmed by 5 bases and J by 1 base, leaving 11 bases between them. Germline CDR1 is SNHLY and CDR2 is FYNNEI. This CDR3 is 14 amino acids long. The whole variable domain, remainder taken from reference TRBV2 and TRBJ1-1, is EPEVTQTPSHQVTQMGQEVILRCVPISNHLYFYWYRQILGQKVEFLVSFYNNEISEKSEIFDDQFSVERPDGSNFTLKIRSTKLEDSAMYFCASSKQSSNTEAFFGQGTRLTVV.